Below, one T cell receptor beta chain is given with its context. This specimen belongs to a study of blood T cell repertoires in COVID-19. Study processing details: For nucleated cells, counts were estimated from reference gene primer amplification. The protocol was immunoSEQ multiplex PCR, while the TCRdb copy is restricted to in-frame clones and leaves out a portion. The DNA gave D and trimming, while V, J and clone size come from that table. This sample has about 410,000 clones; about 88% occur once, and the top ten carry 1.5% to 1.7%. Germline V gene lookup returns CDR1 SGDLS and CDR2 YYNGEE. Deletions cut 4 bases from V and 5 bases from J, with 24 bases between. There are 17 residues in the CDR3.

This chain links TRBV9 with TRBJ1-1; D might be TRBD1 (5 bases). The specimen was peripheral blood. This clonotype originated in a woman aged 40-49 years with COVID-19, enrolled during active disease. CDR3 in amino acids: CASSLHSGGQGGTEAFF. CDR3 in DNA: TGTGCCAGCAGCCTCCACTCCGGCGGGCAGGGAGGGACTGAAGCTTTCTTT.